One and the same sample provided the 14 T cell receptor beta chains below, sequenced in a study of T cells in Graves' hyperthyroidism and ophthalmopathy. Authors of the study amplified TCR beta CDR3 regions from RNA transcripts. The primer set for the first-round RT-PCR of the TCR CDR3 was HTBI. Using its own MiXCR run on the multiplex PCR reads, TCRdb lists one record per CDR3 protein. This table has 550,000 to 600,000 distinct CDR3 sequences, roughly 46% appearing once. The specimen sequenced was peripheral blood or thyroid tissue (not recorded which). Receptor source: an adult woman with Graves' disease, either hyperthyroidism or ophthalmopathy (not recorded which).

The CDR3 loop reads CATSRSGLAASEETQYF. The DNA of the CDR3 is TGTGCCACCAGCAGATCGGGACTAGCGGCTAGTGAAGAGACCCAGTACTTC. V is TRBV15 and J is TRBJ2-5; TRBD2 aligns across 11 bases. The germline V gene encodes CDR1 LNHNV and CDR2 YYDKDF (reference sequence). The CDR3 length is 17 residues. The junction had 8 bases not matched to a gene; V was cut back by 2 bases and J by 3 bases.

The table lists this clonotype with many counts. The V and J genes are TRBV9 and TRBJ2-5, with D hard to call. Germline CDR1 is SGDLS and CDR2 is YYNGEE. V lost 1 base and J 6 bases, leaving 10 bases between the germline ends. The CDR3 loop spans 13 amino acids. CDR3 nucleotides: TGTGCCAGCAGCGTATTCGGCAGCCAGACCCAGTACTTC. Its translation is CASSVFGSQTQYF.

This clonotype has a count of ten or more. The V gene is TRBV5-4, the J gene TRBJ1-2; D not resolved. The V end lost 4 bases, the J end lost 4 bases, and 20 bases lay between the germline ends. Germline V gene sequence: CDR1 SGHNT, CDR2 YYREEE (reference sequence). This CDR3 is built from 16 residues. The chain's CDR3 is CASSRTLGIPGYGYTF. The DNA for the CDR3 is TGTGCCAGCAGCCGAACACTCGGAATTCCTGGCTATGGCTACACCTTC. The whole variable domain, filled in from reference TRBV5-4 and TRBJ1-2, reads ETGVTQSPTHLIKTRGQQVTLRCSSQSGHNTVSWYQQALGQGPQFIFQYYREEENGRGNFPPRFSGLQFPNYSSELNVNALELDDSALYLCASSRTLGIPGYGYTFGSGTRLTVV.

This clonotype turned up a few times. The genes are TRBV3-1 and TRBJ2-5; 13 nucleotides match TRBD2. Germline assignment: CDR1 LGHDT and CDR2 YNNKEL (reference sequence). CDR3 length: 14 amino acids. The V segment lost 7 bases and the J segment 5 bases; nucleotides outside the gene matches: 4. The CDR3 DNA reads as TGTGCCAGCACCCCGACTAGCGGGAGGGAGACCCAGTACTTC. This gives the protein CASTPTSGRETQYF.

This clonotype was counted ten times or more. The rearrangement links TRBV24-1 to TRBJ1-2; D is unresolved. The CDR3 consists of 14 residues. CDR1 and CDR2 (germline): KGHDR, SFDVKD. Trimming cost V 4 bases and J 2 bases, with 10 bases left between them. CDR3 in amino acids: CATSDSTPNYGYTF. The DNA for the CDR3 is TGTGCCACCAGTGACTCGACACCAAACTATGGCTACACCTTC.

The J gene is TRBJ1-1, the V gene TRBV11-2; D gene ambiguous. The CDR3 has 17 residues. Trimming took off 5 bases at V and 0 bases at J, with 19 bases between the two ends. Germline assignment: CDR1 SGHAT and CDR2 FQNNGV. CDR3 region: CASSQGTFDVMNTEAFF. The CDR3 DNA reads as TGTGCCAGCAGCCAAGGTACCTTCGACGTAATGAACACTGAAGCTTTCTTT. Using reference TRBV11-2 and TRBJ1-1 for the parts outside the CDR3, the full variable domain is EAGVAQSPRYKIIEKRQSVAFWCNPISGHATLYWYQQILGQGPKLLIQFQNNGVVDDSQLPKDRFSAERLKGVDSTLKIQPAKLEDSAVYLCASSQGTFDVMNTEAFFGQGTRLTVV.

The rearrangement links TRBV15 to TRBJ2-7, with TRBD1 matching over 11 bases. Per germline, CDR1 LNHNV and CDR2 YYDKDF (reference sequence). The CDR3 sequence is 17 residues long. After removal of 2 bases from V and 5 bases from J, the junction contained 11 bases not matched to a gene. CDR3 protein: CATSRQGQGAMAHEQYF. CDR3 bases: TGTGCCACCAGCAGACAAGGACAGGGGGCAATGGCTCACGAGCAGTACTTC.

This clonotype was seen at least ten times. The V gene is TRBV11-2, the J gene TRBJ2-5, with D maybe TRBD1 (5 bases). Germline V CDR1 and CDR2: SGHAT, FQNNGV. V gave up 5 bases and J gave up 3 bases, with 10 bases separating them. The CDR3 loop spans 13 amino acids. CDR3 in amino acids: CASSPTDKETQYF. The CDR3 DNA reads as TGTGCCAGCAGCCCGACAGATAAAGAGACCCAGTACTTC. Supplemented by reference TRBV11-2 and TRBJ2-5, the full variable domain reads EAGVAQSPRYKIIEKRQSVAFWCNPISGHATLYWYQQILGQGPKLLIQFQNNGVVDDSQLPKDRFSAERLKGVDSTLKIQPAKLEDSAVYLCASSPTDKETQYFGPGTRLLVL.

The rearrangement links TRBV6-1 to TRBJ2-7, with D uncertain. The germline V gene encodes CDR1 MNHNS and CDR2 SASEGT. The V and J ends lost 7 bases and 3 bases respectively, with 7 bases between them. There are 11 residues in the CDR3. The CDR3 region is CASTKIYEQYF. DNA for the CDR3: TGTGCCAGCACCAAGATCTACGAGCAGTACTTC.

This clonotype was recorded many times. This chain uses TRBV3-1 with TRBJ2-7; D remains ambiguous. The V end lost 2 bases, the J end lost 2 bases, and 13 bases lay between the germline ends. Germline loops: CDR1 LGHDT, CDR2 YNNKEL (reference sequence). This CDR3 comprises 15 residues. As DNA, the CDR3 is TGTGCCAGCAGCCAACAGGTATTCGCACCCTACGAGCAGTACTTC. Translating it yields CASSQQVFAPYEQYF.

This clonotype was seen many times. This chain uses TRBV5-6 with TRBJ1-3, with D possibly TRBD1 on 5 matching bases. This CDR3 has 15 residues. Germline loops: CDR1 SGHDT, CDR2 YYEEEE. Trimming took 2 bases from V and 0 from J, leaving 9 bases between them. The CDR3: CASSFRQTSGNTIYF. In DNA form, the CDR3 reads TGTGCCAGCAGCTTTCGACAGACCTCTGGAAACACCATATATTTT.

Many counts were recorded for this clonotype. The chain recombines TRBV19 with TRBJ2-5; TRBD1 matches at 10 bases. Germline V gene sequence: CDR1 LNHDA, CDR2 SQIVND (reference sequence). J lost 4 bases, V lost 7 bases, and 9 bases had no gene match. The CDR3 covers 15 residues. As DNA, the CDR3 is TGTGCCAGTAACCGCGGACAGGGGGTGGGAGAGACCCAGTACTTC. This translates into CASNRGQGVGETQYF.

This clonotype was seen a few times. The chain recombines TRBV10-3 with TRBJ1-1, with D tentatively TRBD1 (6 bases). Germline V gives CDR1 ENHRY, CDR2 SYGVKD. The germline V and J ends were trimmed by 10 bases and 2 bases, with 14 bases remaining between them. CDR3 length: 13 residues. Here the CDR3 reads CATLPTGNTEAFF. Written as DNA, the CDR3 is TGTGCCACCCTCCCGACAGGAAACACTGAAGCTTTCTTT.

This clonotype was found many times. V gene TRBV6-5 combines with J gene TRBJ1-2; no clear D gene. Germline values: CDR1 MNHEY, CDR2 SVGAGI. V lost 0 bases, J lost 4 bases, and 12 bases lay in between. CDR3 size: 15 residues. CDR3 protein: CASSYSSSGVYGYTF. CDR3 DNA: TGTGCCAGCAGTTACTCGAGTAGTGGGGTCTATGGCTACACCTTC.